The 27 T cell receptor beta chains below were found in one sample sequenced in a study of CD8 T cells in Susac syndrome. Roughly 0.45 to 1 ug RNA was reverse transcribed with random hexamers. Using its own MiXCR run on the immunoSEQ multiplex PCR reads, TCRdb lists one record per CDR3 protein. The table shows around 200,000 distinct CDR3 sequences, with 85% to 95% occurring only once. The sequencing input was CD4+ T cells from PBMCs. The receptors derive from a human donor with multiple sclerosis.

The chain recombines TRBV13 with TRBJ2-7; D perhaps matches TRBD1 (6 bases). Germline loops: CDR1 PRHDT, CDR2 FYEKMQ (reference sequence). The CDR3 contains 14 residues. Deletions cut 5 bases from V and 2 bases from J, with 13 bases between. The CDR3 protein is CASSLGQRTYEQYV. The CDR3 DNA is TGTGCCAGCAGCCTCGGACAGAGGACCTACGAGCAGTACGTC.

The chain combines TRBV20-1 with TRBJ1-2; D gene ambiguous. Germline loops: CDR1 DFQATT, CDR2 SNEGSKA (reference sequence). The germline V and J ends were trimmed by 1 base and 4 bases, with 13 bases remaining between them. The CDR3 extends over 14 amino acids. CDR3 nucleotides: TGCAGTGCTAGAGCGAAGGTGTCGGGCTATGGCTACACCTTC. Its protein product is CSARAKVSGYGYTF.

Here the CDR3 DNA reads TGCAGTGCTAGTTCTTGGACAGGGAGGAGCCCTCCAGATACGCAGTATTTT. Its translation: CSASSWTGRSPPDTQYF. This chain connects TRBV20-1 to TRBJ2-3, with 8 positions matching TRBD1. Germline values: CDR1 DFQATT, CDR2 SNEGSKA (reference sequence). With V trimmed by 3 bases and J by 4 bases, 15 bases remained unmatched. This CDR3 has 17 residues.

The V and J genes are TRBV3-1 and TRBJ2-5; 8 bases are shared with TRBD1. The germline CDR1 and CDR2 sequences are LGHDT and YNNKEL (reference sequence). V shed 1 base, J shed 5 bases, and the junction held 6 bases outside the gene matches. The CDR3 is 15 residues long. The CDR3 nucleotides read TGTGCCAGCAGCCAAGTCCCAGGGGGCCGTGAGACCCAGTACTTC. Encoded protein: CASSQVPGGRETQYF.

This clonotype was seen a few times. This chain joins TRBV12-3 or TRBV12-4 and TRBJ2-5; D tentatively reads TRBD1 or TRBD2 (6 bases each). V was clipped by 3 bases and J by 4 bases, with 9 bases between them. The CDR3 is 13 residues long. CDR3 coding DNA: TGTGCCAGCAGTTTCCGGGGGCGAGAGACCCAGTACTTC. This encodes CASSFRGRETQYF.

The chain links TRBV6-6 to TRBJ2-3, with D uncertain. Germline V gene data show CDR1 as MNHNY and CDR2 as SVGAGI (reference sequence). V lost 2 bases to trimming and J lost 0 bases, with 3 bases between them. This CDR3 comprises 13 residues. CDR3 loop: CASSYLSTDTQYF. DNA of the CDR3: TGTGCCAGCAGTTACCTAAGCACAGATACGCAGTATTTT.

The gene calls are TRBV20-1 and TRBJ2-3; 7 bases line up with TRBD2. J lost 6 bases, V lost 6 bases, and 12 bases had no gene match. CDR1 is DFQATT, CDR2 SNEGSKA, per germline (reference sequence). The CDR3 has 14 residues. CDR3: CSAKGGAGSDTQYF. Here the CDR3 DNA reads TGCAGTGCGAAGGGAGGGGCAGGTTCGGATACGCAGTATTTT.

The chain links TRBV12-3 or TRBV12-4 to TRBJ2-6; D is possibly TRBD1 or TRBD2 (5 bases each). This CDR3 has 15 residues. V lost 7 bases, J lost 4 bases, and 14 bases lay in between. CDR3 sequence (DNA): TGTGCCAGCACCCTCGGGGCTTCCGGGGCCAACGTCCTGACTTTC. This sequence encodes CASTLGASGANVLTF.

The rearrangement joins TRBV11-2 to TRBJ2-3, with 15 bases lining up with TRBD2. Germline V CDR1 and CDR2: SGHAT, FQNNGV. The CDR3 contains 16 residues. J was trimmed by 6 bases and V by 1 base; bases with no gene match: 2. CDR3 coding DNA: TGTGCCAGCAGCTTAGGGACTAGCGGGGGGGCGGATACGCAGTATTTT. This translates into CASSLGTSGGADTQYF. Based on the CDR3 plus reference TRBV11-2 and TRBJ2-3, the full variable domain is EAGVAQSPRYKIIEKRQSVAFWCNPISGHATLYWYQQILGQGPKLLIQFQNNGVVDDSQLPKDRFSAERLKGVDSTLKIQPAKLEDSAVYLCASSLGTSGGADTQYFGPGTRLTVL.

The chain recombines TRBV3-1 with TRBJ2-3; TRBD2 agrees at 12 bases. Germline V gene lookup returns CDR1 LGHDT and CDR2 YNNKEL (reference sequence). V lost 4 bases to trimming and J lost 8 bases; unmatched junction nucleotides: 4. This CDR3 has 14 amino acids. The DNA for the CDR3 is TGTGCCAGCAGCCTGACTAGCGGGGGCAGTACGCAGTATTTT. This sequence encodes CASSLTSGGSTQYF.

This chain uses TRBV2 with TRBJ2-7; D is perhaps TRBD2 (5 bases). The V gene's germline CDR1 is SNHLY and CDR2 FYNNEI. This CDR3 has 14 residues. Trimming cost V 6 bases and J 0 bases, with 12 bases left between them. The DNA of the CDR3 is TGTGCCAGCAGCTTCGGGGAGAGCTCCTACGAGCAGTACTTC. It translates to CASSFGESSYEQYF.

The chain carries TRBV20-1 and TRBJ2-6; tentatively, D is TRBD1 (6 bases). Germline-derived CDR1 and CDR2 are DFQATT and SNEGSKA (reference sequence). The CDR3 runs 14 residues. Trimming shortened V by 3 bases and J by 2 bases, and 8 bases separated the two germline ends. As DNA, the CDR3 is TGCAGTGCTAGGCAGGGGACTGGGGCCAACGTCCTGACTTTC. Its translation is CSARQGTGANVLTF.

The rearrangement joins TRBV13 to TRBJ2-1, with D tentatively TRBD1 or TRBD2 (5 bases each). This CDR3 has 15 amino acids. V was shortened by 3 bases and J by 2 bases, with 11 bases between the two germline ends. Germline lookup yields CDR1 PRHDT and CDR2 FYEKMQ (reference sequence). The CDR3 protein is CASSFKGRTYNEQFF. The DNA for the CDR3 is TGTGCCAGCAGCTTCAAGGGGAGAACCTACAATGAGCAGTTCTTC. The full variable domain, with the rest looked up from reference TRBV13 and TRBJ2-1, is AAGVIQSPRHLIKEKRETATLKCYPIPRHDTVYWYQQGPGQDPQFLISFYEKMQSDKGSIPDRFSAQQFSDYHSELNMSSLELGDSALYFCASSFKGRTYNEQFFGPGTRLTVL.

The rearrangement uses TRBV24-1 and TRBJ2-1, with 7 positions matching TRBD2. Germline V gene data show CDR1 as KGHDR and CDR2 as SFDVKD. The CDR3 is 15 amino acids. V shed 4 bases, J shed 10 bases, and the junction held 12 bases outside the gene matches. Written as DNA, the CDR3 is TGTGCCACCAGTGACGCGGGGGATATCCATGAGGAGCAGTTCTTC. This sequence encodes CATSDAGDIHEEQFF.

The chain links TRBV29-1 to TRBJ2-3; weak D call: TRBD2 (5 bases). The V and J ends lost 7 bases and 2 bases respectively, with 16 bases between them. The CDR3 is 14 amino acids. Germline V gene lookup returns CDR1 SQVTM and CDR2 ANQGSEA. The CDR3 DNA reads as TGCAGCGCTCAGGACTTCCCCGTCACAGATACGCAGTATTTT. Translation gives CSAQDFPVTDTQYF.

This chain joins TRBV29-1 and TRBJ2-1, with no clear D. The germline V gene has CDR1 SQVTM and CDR2 ANQGSEA. This CDR3 contains 12 residues. V was shortened by 5 bases and J by 10 bases, with 15 bases between the two germline ends. CDR3 DNA: TGCAGCGTTAAGGTGGCACGGCACGAGCAGTTCTTC. Protein sequence: CSVKVARHEQFF.

V gene TRBV18 combines with J gene TRBJ2-7, with D possibly TRBD1 on 5 matching bases. This CDR3 region has 14 residues. V gave up 3 bases and J gave up 2 bases, with 11 bases separating them. The germline V gene has CDR1 KGHSH and CDR2 LQKENI. In DNA, the CDR3 is TGTGCCAGCTCACCGAGTCAGGGCCCCTACGAGCAGTACGTC. Protein sequence: CASSPSQGPYEQYV.

CDR3 nucleotide sequence: TGCAGTGCTAATGAGGGGTCGGCGGAGACCCAGTACTTC. This codes for CSANEGSAETQYF. J is TRBJ2-5 and V is TRBV20-1, with D perhaps being TRBD1 or TRBD2 (5 bases each). Germline CDR1 and CDR2: DFQATT and SNEGSKA (reference sequence). There are 13 residues in the CDR3. V lost 4 bases to trimming and J lost 5 bases, with 14 bases between them.

This chain connects TRBV7-3 to TRBJ1-1; D is unclear. CDR1 is SGHTA, CDR2 FQGTGA, per germline. Between the trimmed V and J ends, which lost 2 bases and 1 base, there was a span of 8 bases. The CDR3 has 14 amino acids. CDR3 sequence reads: CASSLSDGNTEAFF. CDR3 in DNA: TGTGCCAGCAGCTTATCGGACGGGAACACTGAAGCTTTCTTT.

The V call is TRBV6-1, the J call TRBJ2-5, with D unresolved. The CDR3 loop spans 12 amino acids. Trimming removed 6 bases from V and 5 bases from J, with 10 bases in between. Germline V lookup: CDR1 MNHNS, CDR2 SASEGT. CDR3 nucleotide sequence: TGTGCCAGCAGCCCACCCCACGAGACCCAGTACTTC. It encodes CASSPPHETQYF.

V and J are TRBV7-8 and TRBJ2-7; D not resolved. From germline, CDR1 is SGHVS and CDR2 FQNEAQ. V lost 5 bases to trimming and J lost 7 bases, with 18 bases between them. The CDR3 spans 14 residues. CDR3 coding DNA: TGTGCCAGCAGCCAGGATCCTAGGTCGGTTGAGCAGTACGTC. This codes for CASSQDPRSVEQYV.

V usage is TRBV11-2 and J usage is TRBJ2-5; no definite D call. The CDR3 runs to 14 residues. The germline V gene has CDR1 SGHAT and CDR2 FQNNGV. V lost 0 bases and J lost 3, with 8 bases in between. The CDR3 is CASSLEARKETQYF. As DNA, the CDR3 is TGTGCCAGCAGCTTAGAGGCCCGGAAAGAGACCCAGTACTTC.

The J gene is TRBJ2-6, the V gene TRBV6-2 or TRBV6-3; 9 bases are shared with TRBD1. The CDR3 has 15 residues. J gave up 4 bases and V 6 bases, and 4 bases lay outside the gene matches. From germline, CDR1 is MNHEY and CDR2 SVGEGT. CDR3 sequence (DNA): TGTGCCAGCAGCGGACAGGGGAAAGGGGCCAACGTCCTGACTTTC. It yields the protein CASSGQGKGANVLTF.

The chain joins TRBV14 to TRBJ2-7, with D possibly TRBD1 on 6 matching bases. The V and J ends lost 6 bases and 3 bases respectively, with 12 bases between them. The CDR3 is made up of 13 amino acids. Germline-derived CDR1 and CDR2 are SGHDN and FVKESK. As DNA, the CDR3 is TGTGCCAGCAGTCGCAGGGGCAGCTACGAGCAGTACGTC. This translates into CASSRRGSYEQYV.

CDR3 in amino acids: CASRYGAGTANYGYTF. CDR3 nucleotides: TGTGCCAGTAGATACGGAGCCGGGACAGCTAACTATGGCTACACCTTC. The chain uses TRBV19 and TRBJ1-2, with 7 bases lining up with TRBD1. The CDR3 extends over 16 amino acids. Unmatched junction bases numbered 10, after V lost 6 bases and J lost 0 bases. Germline-derived CDR1 and CDR2 are LNHDA and SQIVND (reference sequence).

The chain combines TRBV24-1 with TRBJ1-6; maybe TRBD1 (6 bases). Trimming removed 1 base from V and 8 bases from J, with 23 bases in between. The CDR3 sequence is 19 residues long. CDR1 is KGHDR, CDR2 SFDVKD, per germline. CDR3 in DNA: TGTGCCACCAGTGATTTTGACGGGGGCGCCCAGGGAATTTATTCACCCCTCCACTTT. It codes for CATSDFDGGAQGIYSPLHF.

The chain couples TRBV5-1 to TRBJ2-5; tentatively, D is TRBD1 (5 bases). V gave up 5 bases and J gave up 1 base, with 15 bases separating them. CDR3 size: 15 residues. Germline values: CDR1 SGHRS, CDR2 YFSETQ. CDR3 coding DNA: TGCGCCAGCAGTCTCTACAGGAGAGGCCAAGAGACCCAGTACTTC. It translates to CASSLYRRGQETQYF.